These 8 T cell receptor beta chains were sequenced from one sample in a study of blood T cell repertoires in COVID-19. Produced via immunoSEQ multiplex PCR; TCRdb's table is partial and in-frame only. The sample has some 190,000 clones, approximately 79% seen once; the top ten hold roughly 12%. Sequencing input: peripheral blood. The receptors come from a woman between 50 and 59 years old with acute or convalescent COVID-19.

The chain carries TRBV5-4 and TRBJ2-1, with D tentatively TRBD1 (5 bases). This CDR3 is built from 13 residues. V gave up 4 bases and J gave up 3 bases, with 8 bases separating them. CDR1 SGHNT and CDR2 YYREEE come from the germline V gene (reference sequence). CDR3 amino acids: CASSPDSYNEQFF. For the CDR3, the DNA is TGTGCCAGCAGCCCCGACAGCTACAATGAGCAGTTCTTC.

The V call is TRBV28, the J call TRBJ2-1; TRBD2 agrees at 10 bases. After removal of 2 bases from V and 9 bases from J, the junction contained 10 bases not matched to a gene. Looked up from germline, CDR1 is MDHEN and CDR2 is SYDVKM. There are 16 residues in the CDR3. The CDR3 spells CASSLRGRLAGVEQFF. The CDR3 DNA reads as TGTGCCAGCAGTTTAAGGGGTAGGCTAGCGGGAGTTGAGCAGTTCTTC.

The rearrangement joins TRBV24-1 to TRBJ1-2, with 9 bases that match TRBD1. Germline CDR1 reads KGHDR; CDR2 reads SFDVKD. Germline trimming cut 6 bases from V and 8 bases from J; bases unmatched to any gene: 6. CDR3 length equals 13 residues. The CDR3 DNA reads TGTGCCACCAGTCGCTCAGGGACAGGGGGCTACACCTTC. The encoded protein is CATSRSGTGGYTF.

The J gene is TRBJ1-2, the V gene TRBV14, with D perhaps TRBD1 (5 bases). Germline CDR1 and CDR2: SGHDN and FVKESK. The CDR3 spans 14 residues. The V and J ends lost 0 bases and 0 bases respectively, with 5 bases between them. CDR3 nucleotide sequence: TGTGCCAGCAGCCAAGAAGGGGCTAACTATGGCTACACCTTC. Protein sequence: CASSQEGANYGYTF.

V usage is TRBV6-1 and J usage is TRBJ1-5, with no clear D. The CDR3 runs 15 residues. V was pared by 1 base and J by 0 bases, with 7 bases between. Per germline, CDR1 MNHNS and CDR2 SASEGT. In DNA, the CDR3 is TGTGCCAGCAGTGAAGGGCTGATTAGCAATCAGCCCCAGCATTTT. It encodes CASSEGLISNQPQHF.

V is TRBV3-1 (or the pseudogene TRBV3-2) and J is TRBJ2-5; 7 bases align to TRBD2. With V trimmed by 4 bases and J by 5 bases, 7 bases remained unmatched. The CDR3 sequence is 14 residues long. Germline-derived CDR1 and CDR2 are LGHDT and YNNKEL (reference sequence). The DNA for the CDR3 is TGTGCCAGCAGCCTTAGCGGGCTGGGTGAGACCCAGTACTTC. Protein: CASSLSGLGETQYF.

The chain's CDR3 is CASSLGPGSDEKLFF. In DNA, the CDR3 is TGTGCCAGCAGCTTAGGACCAGGGTCCGACGAAAAACTGTTTTTT. V gene TRBV7-7 combines with J gene TRBJ1-4, with D possibly matching TRBD1 (5 bases). V was clipped by 1 base and J by 8 bases, with 14 bases between them. Looked up from germline, CDR1 is SSHAT and CDR2 is FNYEAQ (reference sequence). The CDR3 covers 15 residues.

The gene calls are TRBV25-1 and TRBJ2-1; 12 bases match TRBD2. Losses at the gene ends were 5 bases for V and 4 bases for J; bases not matched to a gene: 6. Per germline, CDR1 MGHDK and CDR2 SYGVNS. This CDR3 spans 16 amino acids. CDR3 coding DNA: TGTGCCAGCAGTAGCGGACTAGCGGGAAGGTACAATGAGCAGTTCTTC. Its protein is CASSSGLAGRYNEQFF.